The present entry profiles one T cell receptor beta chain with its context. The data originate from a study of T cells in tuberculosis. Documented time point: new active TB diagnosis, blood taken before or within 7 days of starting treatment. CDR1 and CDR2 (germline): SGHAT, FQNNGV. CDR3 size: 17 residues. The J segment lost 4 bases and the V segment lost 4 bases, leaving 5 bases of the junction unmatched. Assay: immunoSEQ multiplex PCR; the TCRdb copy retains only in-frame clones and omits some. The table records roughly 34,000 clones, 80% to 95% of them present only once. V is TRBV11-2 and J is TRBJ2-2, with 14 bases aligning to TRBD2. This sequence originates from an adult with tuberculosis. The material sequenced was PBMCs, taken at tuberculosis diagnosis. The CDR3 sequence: CASSWGLAGEGTGELFF. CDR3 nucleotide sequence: TGTGCCAGCAGCTGGGGACTAGCGGGGGAGGGCACCGGGGAGCTGTTTTTT.